The sequence of this TCR beta chain was determined in a study of blood T cell repertoires in COVID-19. For the study at large: Acute and convalescent COVID-19 samples came from the United States, Italy and Spain. The analysed material was cDNA or gDNA that came from T cells, B-cell-depleted T cells, or PBMCs.

Authors' methods: From reference gene primer amplification, estimates of nucleated cell counts were derived. Sequencing used immunoSEQ multiplex PCR; TCRdb keeps in-frame clones, though not all of them. V, J and clone size derive from that table, while D and trimming were established from the DNA sequence. This table has approximately 130,000 clones, about 83% appearing once. V was clipped by 8 bases and J by 4 bases; unmatched bases: 8. The CDR3 totals 15 residues. Germline lookup yields CDR1 SGHTA and CDR2 FQGNSA. The sample taken for sequencing was peripheral blood. J is TRBJ2-3 and V is TRBV7-2; 11 bases map to TRBD2. This clonotype was sampled from a man in his forties or fifties with active or convalescent COVID-19. CDR3 residues: CASLVAGGPADTQYF. CDR3 bases: TGTGCCAGCCTGGTAGCGGGGGGGCCCGCAGATACGCAGTATTTT.